The next 23 T cell receptor beta chains were all read from a single sample in a study of response to subunit inactivated influenza vaccine. TCRdb redid the calling of the RT-PCR reads with MiXCR, one entry per CDR3 protein. The table shows over 650,000 distinct CDR3 sequences, with roughly 18% occurring only once. The sample was PBMCs from blood, taken more than 4 days after vaccination. These receptors all stem from a man aged 45-60 years who received an inactivated influenza vaccine.

The chain has TRBV5-1 and TRBJ1-1; D remains ambiguous. This CDR3 is 15 amino acids long. Trimming cost V 0 bases and J 0 bases, with 9 bases left between them. The germline V gene has CDR1 SGHRS and CDR2 YFSETQ. The CDR3 spells CASSLDSIMNTEAFF. The DNA of the CDR3 is TGCGCCAGCAGCTTGGATTCTATCATGAACACTGAAGCTTTCTTT. Full variable domain (missing parts from reference TRBV5-1 and TRBJ1-1): KAGVTQTPRYLIKTRGQQVTLSCSPISGHRSVSWYQQTPGQGLQFLFEYFSETQRNKGNFPGRFSGRQFSNSRSEMNVSTLELGDSALYLCASSLDSIMNTEAFFGQGTRLTVV.

This clonotype was picked up many times. The chain employs TRBV12-3 or TRBV12-4 and TRBJ1-6, with no clear D. This CDR3 is 14 amino acids long. V lost 1 base, J lost 6 bases, and 7 bases lay in between. The CDR3 DNA is TGTGCCAGCAGTTTAGATGCCGGTAATTCACCCCTCCACTTT. This translates into CASSLDAGNSPLHF.

This clonotype was seen a few times. The chain couples TRBV4-3 to TRBJ1-6, with D unresolved. V was pared by 2 bases and J by 10 bases, with 12 bases between. This CDR3 is built from 14 residues. CDR1 is LGHNA, CDR2 YSLEER, per germline. CDR3: CASSQTAAGSPLHF. DNA for the CDR3: TGCGCCAGCAGCCAAACAGCTGCCGGGTCACCCCTCCACTTT.

This clonotype was counted many times. The V and J genes are TRBV12-3 or TRBV12-4 and TRBJ2-7; no firm D call. The CDR3 is made up of 15 amino acids. V lost 3 bases and J 0 bases, leaving 12 bases between the germline ends. The CDR3 nucleotides read TGTGCCAGCAGTTTTTCGTCCCGGTTCTCCTACGAGCAGTACTTC. Translating it yields CASSFSSRFSYEQYF.

In its sample, this clonotype was seen a few times. The V and J genes are TRBV7-9 and TRBJ1-4; 8 bases align to TRBD1. Losses at the gene ends were 5 bases for V and 6 bases for J; bases not matched to a gene: 5. Germline values: CDR1 SEHNR, CDR2 FQNEAQ (reference sequence). The CDR3 covers 14 residues. The DNA of the CDR3 is TGTGCCAGCAGCCCCGGGACAGGTCATGAAAAACTGTTTTTT. Translation gives CASSPGTGHEKLFF.

The rearrangement uses TRBV7-9 and TRBJ1-1; the D is unclear. V lost 1 base and J lost 3, with 9 bases in between. CDR3 length: 14 amino acids. CDR1 and CDR2 (germline): SEHNR, FQNEAQ (reference sequence). The CDR3 DNA reads TGTGCCAGCAGCTTAGGGGGTATGGACACTGAAGCTTTCTTT. Protein sequence: CASSLGGMDTEAFF.

In this sample, this clonotype turned up a few times. The chain is built from TRBV20-1 and TRBJ2-5; 12 bases align to TRBD2. Trimming took 2 bases from V and 0 from J; bases not matched to a gene: 4. Germline-derived CDR1 and CDR2 are DFQATT and SNEGSKA (reference sequence). This CDR3 comprises 16 residues. The CDR3 DNA follows: TGCAGTGCTAGACTAGCGGGGGGGCCCAACCAAGAGACCCAGTACTTC. Its protein is CSARLAGGPNQETQYF.

The CDR3 DNA is TGTGCCAGCAGCCCGCAACAGATCCAAGAGACCCAGTACTTC. Translating it yields CASSPQQIQETQYF. The chain recombines TRBV7-8 with TRBJ2-5; no clear D. Germline values: CDR1 SGHVS, CDR2 FQNEAQ. This CDR3 region has 14 residues. V was trimmed by 5 bases and J by 1 base, leaving 11 bases between them.

This chain joins TRBV29-1 and TRBJ2-3; the match to TRBD2 covers 8 bases. The V gene end was trimmed by 5 bases and the J gene end by 6 bases; junction bases not matched to a gene: 7. This CDR3 is built from 13 residues. Germline CDR1 SQVTM, CDR2 ANQGSEA. CDR3 DNA sequence: TGCAGCGTTCGCACCGGGAGGGCGGATACGCAGTATTTT. This gives the protein CSVRTGRADTQYF.

A few counts support this clonotype. This chain uses TRBV5-5 with TRBJ2-3; D call uncertain. Looked up from germline, CDR1 is SGHKS and CDR2 is YYEKEE (reference sequence). The CDR3 is 12 amino acids. V lost 3 bases, J lost 6 bases, and 8 bases lay in between. This CDR3 is CASSSPGDTQYF. The DNA for the CDR3 is TGTGCCAGCAGCTCCCCCGGGGATACGCAGTATTTT.

The rearrangement uses TRBV29-1 and TRBJ2-5, with 11 nucleotides matching TRBD2. Germline-derived CDR1 and CDR2 are SQVTM and ANQGSEA. CDR3 size: 15 residues. The trim removed 7 bases at V and 4 bases at J, leaving 11 bases unmatched. In DNA, the CDR3 is TGCAGCGCAAACCTAGCGGGGGGAGTGGCAGAGACCCAGTACTTC. It codes for CSANLAGGVAETQYF.

This chain connects TRBV2 to TRBJ1-5; D uncertain. Germline loops: CDR1 SNHLY, CDR2 FYNNEI. V was cut by 6 bases and J by 2 bases, with 14 bases left in between. There are 15 residues in the CDR3. CDR3 nucleotides: TGTGCCAGCAGGGCCGGAGCGCCGGGCAATCAGCCCCAGCATTTT. This gives the protein CASRAGAPGNQPQHF.

This clonotype was observed a handful of times. This rearrangement joins TRBV27 to TRBJ1-1; no firm D call. Germline V gene lookup returns CDR1 MNHEY and CDR2 SMNVEV (reference sequence). The V gene lost 2 bases and the J gene lost 0 bases, with 7 bases spanning the gap. The CDR3 extends over 14 amino acids. The chain's CDR3 is CASSLQNMNTEAFF. The DNA of the CDR3 is TGTGCCAGCAGTTTACAGAATATGAACACTGAAGCTTTCTTT.

This chain connects TRBV27 to TRBJ1-1, with a possible D match to TRBD1 (5 bases). CDR1 MNHEY and CDR2 SMNVEV come from the germline V gene (reference sequence). The V end was cut by 5 bases, the J end by 0 bases, with 10 bases between. The CDR3 has 14 amino acids. The CDR3 DNA is TGTGCCAGCAGTCCGGGGGTCATGAACACTGAAGCTTTCTTT. Protein product: CASSPGVMNTEAFF.

The J gene is TRBJ2-5, the V gene TRBV3-1, with 8 positions matching TRBD2. Germline V gene sequence: CDR1 LGHDT, CDR2 YNNKEL (reference sequence). The junction had 11 bases not matched to a gene; V was cut back by 0 bases and J by 5 bases. This CDR3 region has 17 residues. The CDR3 spells CASSQDFFSGAVETQYF. The DNA for the CDR3 is TGTGCCAGCAGCCAAGATTTTTTTAGCGGGGCTGTGGAGACCCAGTACTTC.

In this sample, this clonotype turned up a few times. V usage is TRBV6-2 or TRBV6-3 and J usage is TRBJ1-1; TRBD1 aligns across 8 bases. CDR3 length: 17 residues. Germline V gene data show CDR1 as MNHEY and CDR2 as SVGEGT. Trimming at V came to 0 bases and at J to 1 base, leaving 7 bases not matched to a gene. The CDR3 is CASSYSIRGQANTEAFF. Here the CDR3 DNA reads TGTGCCAGCAGTTACTCGATAAGGGGACAGGCGAACACTGAAGCTTTCTTT.

The chain couples TRBV7-2 to TRBJ2-2; no definite D call. The CDR3 extends over 15 amino acids. The V gene lost 3 bases and the J gene lost 0 bases, with 8 bases spanning the gap. CDR1 and CDR2 from the germline V gene are SGHTA and FQGNSA. CDR3 nucleotides: TGTGCCAGCAGCTTCGGGCACACGAACACCGGGGAGCTGTTTTTT. Its protein product is CASSFGHTNTGELFF.

This chain connects TRBV20-1 to TRBJ2-7; 8 nucleotides agree with TRBD2. The CDR3 covers 15 residues. The germline CDR1 and CDR2 sequences are DFQATT and SNEGSKA (reference sequence). The ends lost 6 bases at V and 5 bases at J; junction bases unmatched: 15. This CDR3 is CSAPELPGGRDEQYF. The DNA for the CDR3 is TGCAGTGCGCCGGAACTGCCGGGAGGGCGCGACGAGCAGTACTTC.

The chain uses TRBV7-2 and TRBJ2-3; possibly TRBD1 for D (6 bases). V was cut by 6 bases and J by 1 base, with 17 bases left in between. Germline-derived CDR1 and CDR2 are SGHTA and FQGNSA. The CDR3 extends over 16 amino acids. CDR3 residues: CASRLRVDRRTDTQYF. The CDR3 bases are TGTGCCAGCAGGTTAAGAGTGGACAGACGCACAGATACGCAGTATTTT. The full variable domain, in which reference TRBV7-2 and TRBJ2-3 provide the parts outside the CDR3, is GAGVSQSPSNKVTEKGKDVELRCDPISGHTALYWYRQSLGQGLEFLIYFQGNSAPDKSGLPSDRFSAERTGGSVSTLTIQRTQQEDSAVYLCASRLRVDRRTDTQYFGPGTRLTVL.

The chain has TRBV5-1 and TRBJ2-1; TRBD2 agrees at 9 bases. The CDR3 totals 17 residues. Trimming took 0 bases from V and 8 from J; bases not matched to a gene: 12. The germline CDR1 and CDR2 sequences are SGHRS and YFSETQ. The CDR3 reads CASSLGWGSGSMDEQFF. DNA of the CDR3: TGCGCCAGCAGCTTGGGTTGGGGTAGCGGGAGTATGGATGAGCAGTTCTTC.

CDR3 coding DNA: TGTGCCAGCAGTGGTGCAGCAAACTATGGCTACACCTTC. Amino acids: CASSGAANYGYTF. The rearrangement links TRBV9 to TRBJ1-2, with no clear D. The V and J ends lost 5 bases and 2 bases respectively, with 10 bases between them. CDR1 is SGDLS, CDR2 YYNGEE, per germline. This CDR3 comprises 13 residues.

This clonotype was observed a handful of times. This chain connects TRBV20-1 to TRBJ2-7; 13 nucleotides match TRBD2. Germline CDR1 DFQATT, CDR2 SNEGSKA (reference sequence). The V segment lost 3 bases and the J segment 1 base; nucleotides outside the gene matches: 12. The CDR3 has 18 amino acids. Written as DNA, the CDR3 is TGCAGTGCTAGGACCCACACTAGCGGGAGGGTGTATTCCTACGAGCAGTACTTC. Translated, it gives CSARTHTSGRVYSYEQYF.

The chain links TRBV6-2 or TRBV6-3 to TRBJ2-1; D is possibly TRBD1 (8 bases). This CDR3 contains 17 residues. The V end lost 5 bases, the J end lost 8 bases, and 25 bases lay between the germline ends. In germline, CDR1 is MNHEY, CDR2 SVGEGT. For the CDR3, the DNA is TGTGCCAGCAGTCGGGAGGTCGGCAGGGGGCGCTGGGATGAGCAGTTCTTC. Encoded protein: CASSREVGRGRWDEQFF.